This T cell receptor (beta chain) appears in the sequencing data of a study of T cell responses to AZD1222 COVID-19 vaccine. Findings and limits, study-wide: Clonal diversity was possibly underestimated, and white British individuals and females predominated among donors. Baseline serology detected seropositivity in only 5 to 7 AZD1222 recipients.

Notes on this clone: Its antigen is currently unknown.

TCRdb keeps only in-frame clones here, not all; method: immunoSEQ multiplex PCR. The table has 200,000 to 250,000 clones, approximately 94% seen once. Losses at the gene ends were 10 bases for V and 4 bases for J; bases not matched to a gene: 8. The CDR3 spans 14 residues. Germline lookup yields CDR1 LNHDA and CDR2 SQIVND (reference sequence). V and J are TRBV19 and TRBJ1-5; 9 bases align to TRBD1. This TCR came from an adult in good health. The source material was peripheral blood, sampled on day 0 of MenACWY control vaccination. This CDR3 is CANPGQGRNQPQHF. Here the CDR3 DNA reads TGTGCCAACCCGGGACAGGGAAGGAATCAGCCCCAGCATTTT.